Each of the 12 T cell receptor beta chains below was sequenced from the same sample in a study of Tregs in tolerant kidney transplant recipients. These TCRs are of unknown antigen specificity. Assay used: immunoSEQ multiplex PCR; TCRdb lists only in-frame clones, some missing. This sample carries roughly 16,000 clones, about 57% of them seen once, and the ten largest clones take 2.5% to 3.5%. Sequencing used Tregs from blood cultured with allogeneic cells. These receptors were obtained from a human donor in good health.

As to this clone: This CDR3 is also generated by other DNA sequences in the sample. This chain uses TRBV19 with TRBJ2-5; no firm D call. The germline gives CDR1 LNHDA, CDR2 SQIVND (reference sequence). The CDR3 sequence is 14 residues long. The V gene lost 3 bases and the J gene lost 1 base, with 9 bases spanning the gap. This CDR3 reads CASSIWAGQETQYF. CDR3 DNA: TGTGCCAGTAGTATCTGGGCAGGCCAAGAGACCCAGTACTTC.

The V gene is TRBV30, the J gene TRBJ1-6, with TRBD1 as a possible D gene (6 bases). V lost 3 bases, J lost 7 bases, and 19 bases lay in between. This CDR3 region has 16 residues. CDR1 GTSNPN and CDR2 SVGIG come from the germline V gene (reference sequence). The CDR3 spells CAWSPGQFSGNSPLHF. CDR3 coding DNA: TGTGCCTGGAGCCCCGGACAGTTTTCGGGCAATTCACCCCTCCACTTT.

CDR3 nucleotide sequence: TGTGCCAGCAGCCCGGGACTCTCGGATGAGCAGTTCTTC. This encodes CASSPGLSDEQFF. This chain joins TRBV7-2 and TRBJ2-1; weak D call: TRBD2 (6 bases). Germline CDR1 and CDR2: SGHTA and FQGNSA. This CDR3 is 13 amino acids long. V was shortened by 5 bases and J by 8 bases, with 13 bases between the two germline ends.

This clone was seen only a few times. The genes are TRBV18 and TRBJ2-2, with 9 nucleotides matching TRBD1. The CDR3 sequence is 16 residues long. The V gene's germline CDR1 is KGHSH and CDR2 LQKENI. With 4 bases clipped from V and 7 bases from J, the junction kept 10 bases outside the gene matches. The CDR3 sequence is CASSLTQGARNGELFF. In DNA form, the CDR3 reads TGTGCCAGCTCACTGACACAGGGGGCTCGGAACGGGGAGCTGTTTTTT. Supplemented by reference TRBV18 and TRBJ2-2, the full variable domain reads NAGVMQNPRHLVRRRGQEARLRCSPMKGHSHVYWYRQLPEEGLKFMVYLQKENIIDESGMPKERFSAEFPKEGPSILRIQQVVRGDSAAYFCASSLTQGARNGELFFGEGSRLTVL.

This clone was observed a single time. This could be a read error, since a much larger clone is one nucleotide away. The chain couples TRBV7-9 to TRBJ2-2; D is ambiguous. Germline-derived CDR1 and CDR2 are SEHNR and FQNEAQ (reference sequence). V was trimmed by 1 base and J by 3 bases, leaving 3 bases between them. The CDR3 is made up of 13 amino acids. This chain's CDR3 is CASSLGDTGELFF. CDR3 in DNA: TGTGCCAGCAGCTTAGGGGACACCGGGGAGCTGTTTTTT.

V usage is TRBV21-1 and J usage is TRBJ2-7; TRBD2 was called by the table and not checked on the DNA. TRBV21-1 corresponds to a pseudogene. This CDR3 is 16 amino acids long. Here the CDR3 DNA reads TGTGCCAGCAGCTCCCCTGGGACTTTGATTACCTACGAGCAGTACTTC. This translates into CASSSPGTLITYEQYF.

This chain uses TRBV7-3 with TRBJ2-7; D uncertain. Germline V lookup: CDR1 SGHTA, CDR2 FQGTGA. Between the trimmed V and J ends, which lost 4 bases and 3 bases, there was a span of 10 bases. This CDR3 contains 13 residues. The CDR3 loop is CASSSNAGYEQYF. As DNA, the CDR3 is TGTGCCAGCAGCTCCAACGCAGGCTACGAGCAGTACTTC.

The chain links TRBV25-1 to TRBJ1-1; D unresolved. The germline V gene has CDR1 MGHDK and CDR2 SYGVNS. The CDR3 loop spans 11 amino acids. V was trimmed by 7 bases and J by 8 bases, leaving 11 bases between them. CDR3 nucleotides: TGTGCCAGCACTGGGGTCACCGAAGCTTTCTTT. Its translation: CASTGVTEAFF.

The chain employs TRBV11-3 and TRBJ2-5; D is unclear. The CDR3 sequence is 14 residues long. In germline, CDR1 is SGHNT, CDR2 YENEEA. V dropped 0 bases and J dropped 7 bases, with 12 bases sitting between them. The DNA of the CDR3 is TGTGCCAGCAGCTTAGATCGCGGCCGAGGGACCCAGTACTTC. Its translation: CASSLDRGRGTQYF.

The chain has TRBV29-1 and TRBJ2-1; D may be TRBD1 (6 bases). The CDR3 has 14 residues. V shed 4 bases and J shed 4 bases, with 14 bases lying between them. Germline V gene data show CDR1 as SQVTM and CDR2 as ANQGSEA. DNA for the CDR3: TGCAGCGTTGTACGGGACACCGTTTACAATGAGCAGTTCTTC. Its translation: CSVVRDTVYNEQFF.

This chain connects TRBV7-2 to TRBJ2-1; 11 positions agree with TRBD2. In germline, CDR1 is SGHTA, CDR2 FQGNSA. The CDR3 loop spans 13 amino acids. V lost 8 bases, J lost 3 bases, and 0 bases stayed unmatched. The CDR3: CASGLAGYNEQFF. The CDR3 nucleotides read TGTGCCAGCGGACTAGCGGGCTACAATGAGCAGTTCTTC.

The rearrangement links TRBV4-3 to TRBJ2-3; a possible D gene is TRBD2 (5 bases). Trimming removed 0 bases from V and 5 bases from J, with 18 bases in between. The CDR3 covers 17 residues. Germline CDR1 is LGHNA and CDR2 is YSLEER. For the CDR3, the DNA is TGCGCCAGCAGCCAAGAGGAACTAGGTGGCCATCGAGATACGCAGTATTTT. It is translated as CASSQEELGGHRDTQYF.